A selection of T cell receptor beta chains follows, all from one sample in a study of cytomegalovirus exposure and HLA in healthy donors. Libraries were prepared by immunoSEQ multiplex PCR; TCRdb keeps only in-frame clonotypes and omits some of them. The data hold 200,000 to 250,000 clones, with roughly 85% observed a single time. Sequencing was performed on PBMCs. All receptors come from a woman in her late teens or twenties in good health and CMV-seronegative. Both conserved end residues are trimmed from each CDR3.

j_call v_call cdr3_length cdr3_aa
TRBJ2-7 TRBV27 11 ATWTGGSYEQY
TRBJ2-7 TRBV5-8 14 ASSRTSGRLHYEQY
TRBJ2-6 TRBV5-1 16 ASSFTPTGSSGANVLT
TRBJ2-2 TRBV6-1 12 AIQDRAYTGELF
TRBJ2-5 TRBV2 11 GTTPRSRETQY
TRBJ2-7 TRBV4-2 13 ASSQGPGQIYEQY
TRBJ2-2 TRBV19 11 ASSIKQGWELF
TRBJ1-2 TRBV6-6 12 ASTMTEDHYGYT
TRBJ1-1 TRBV5-1 14 ASKPFTGRSNTEAF
TRBJ2-3 TRBV29-1 11 SARTSGADTQY
TRBJ2-2 TRBV30 10 AWYKGTGELF
TRBJ2-3 TRBV9 12 ASSVGTTYDTQY
TRBJ1-4 TRBV6-5 12 ASRPGVWGEKLF
TRBJ2-2 TRBV11-3 13 ASSRGQRNTGELF
TRBJ1-2 TRBV30 8 AWKNYGYT
TRBJ1-3 TRBV5-1 14 ASSNGHSSSGNTIY
TRBJ2-7 TRBV6-1 12 ASSRDRDSYEQY
TRBJ2-5 TRBV27 11 ASRKRDQETQY